This T cell receptor (beta chain) was recovered during a study of blood T cell repertoires in COVID-19. About the study: The United States, Italy and Spain provided the acute and convalescent COVID-19 samples. T cells, B-cell-depleted T cells, or PBMCs provided the cDNA or gDNA that served as material.

Participant ages covered roughly 18 to 89 years across some 25 US areas. TCRdb's copy holds only in-frame clones and misses some; the assay was immunoSEQ multiplex PCR. The repertoire includes hundreds of thousands of clones, approximately 85% of them detected once, and around 1% sits in the top ten. Between the trimmed V and J ends, which lost 1 base and 2 bases, there was a span of 4 bases. Germline values: CDR1 SGHTA, CDR2 FQGNSA. This CDR3 has 13 amino acids. This chain joins TRBV7-2 and TRBJ2-3; no definite D call. The receptor's source is a woman aged 30 to 39 who had recovered from COVID-19. Sequenced sample: PBMCs or T cells enriched from blood (not recorded which). CDR3 nucleotides: TGTGCCAGCAGCTTAGAGCACACAGATACGCAGTATTTT. Translating it yields CASSLEHTDTQYF.